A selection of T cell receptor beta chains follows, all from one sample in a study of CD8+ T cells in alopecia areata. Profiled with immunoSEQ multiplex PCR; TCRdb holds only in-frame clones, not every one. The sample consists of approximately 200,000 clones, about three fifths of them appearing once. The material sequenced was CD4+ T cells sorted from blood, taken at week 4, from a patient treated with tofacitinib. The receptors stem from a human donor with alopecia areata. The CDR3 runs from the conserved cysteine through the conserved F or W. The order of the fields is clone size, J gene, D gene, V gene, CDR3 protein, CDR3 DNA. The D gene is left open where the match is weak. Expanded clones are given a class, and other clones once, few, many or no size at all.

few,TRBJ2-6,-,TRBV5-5,CASSLGSGANVLTF,TGTGCCAGCAGCTTGGGATCTGGGGCCAACGTCCTGACTTTC
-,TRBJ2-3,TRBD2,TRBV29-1,CSVGWGGGTDTQYF,TGCAGCGTGGGGTGGGGAGGGGGCACAGATACGCAGTATTTT
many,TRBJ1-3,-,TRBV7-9,CASIPGSSGNTIYF,TGTGCCAGCATCCCAGGGTCCTCTGGAAACACCATATATTTT
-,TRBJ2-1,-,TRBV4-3,CASSHLVRDNEQFF,TGCGCCAGCAGCCATCTAGTGCGGGACAATGAGCAGTTCTTC
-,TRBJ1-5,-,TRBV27,CASSYWGNNQPQHF,TGTGCCAGCAGCTACTGGGGGAACAATCAGCCCCAGCATTTT
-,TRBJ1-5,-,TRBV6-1,CASSEGGRQPQHF,TGTGCCAGCAGTGAAGGGGGTAGGCAGCCCCAGCATTTT
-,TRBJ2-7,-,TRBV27,CASSLRRLSYEQYF,TGTGCCAGCAGTTTGCGGCGTCTCTCCTACGAGCAGTACTTC
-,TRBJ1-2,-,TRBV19,CASPQGGCGYTF,TGTGCCAGTCCCCAGGGTGGATGTGGCTACACCTTC
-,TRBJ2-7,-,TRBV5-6,CASSLLGAEQYF,TGTGCCAGCAGCTTGCTAGGGGCCGAGCAGTACTTC
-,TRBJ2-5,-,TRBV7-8,CASMLLEGTQYF,TGTGCCAGCATGCTCCTGGAGGGGACCCAGTACTTC
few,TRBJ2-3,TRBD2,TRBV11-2,CASSRGTTYTQYF,TGTGCCAGCAGCCGCGGGACTACCTATACGCAGTATTTT
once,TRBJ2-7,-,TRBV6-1,CAIGQQYF,TGTGCCATTGGGCAGCAGTACTTC
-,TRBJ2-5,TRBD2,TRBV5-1,CASSPAASGGIQETQYF,TGCGCCAGCAGCCCGGCGGCTAGCGGGGGGATTCAAGAGACCCAGTACTTC
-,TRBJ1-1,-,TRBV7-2,CASNSLVNTEAFF,TGTGCCAGCAACAGTCTCGTGAACACTGAAGCTTTCTTT
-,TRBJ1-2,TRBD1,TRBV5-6,CASSPTGFSDYGYTF,TGTGCCAGCAGTCCGACAGGGTTCAGTGACTATGGCTACACCTTC
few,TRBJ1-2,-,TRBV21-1,CASSKQAANYGYTF,TGTGCCAGCAGCAAACAGGCAGCTAACTATGGCTACACCTTC
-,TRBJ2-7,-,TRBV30,CAWRGAYEQYF,TGTGCCTGGAGGGGGGCCTACGAGCAGTACTTC
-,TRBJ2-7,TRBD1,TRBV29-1,CSVEPRARDSGYEQYF,TGCAGCGTTGAACCCCGGGCGAGGGACAGCGGCTACGAGCAGTACTTC
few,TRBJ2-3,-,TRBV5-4,CASSLQEDTQYF,TGTGCCAGCAGCTTACAAGAAGATACGCAGTATTTT
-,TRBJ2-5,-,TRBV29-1,CSVGDVRRETQYF,TGCAGCGTTGGTGACGTGAGGCGAGAGACCCAGTACTTC
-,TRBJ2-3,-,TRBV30,CAWGDLARTADTQYF,TGTGCCTGGGGTGATCTAGCGCGGACGGCGGATACGCAGTATTTT
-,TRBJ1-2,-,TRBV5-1,CASSLVDSYGYTF,TGCGCCAGCAGCTTGGTGGACTCTTATGGCTACACCTTC
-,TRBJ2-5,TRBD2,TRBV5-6,CASSSRGGLYF,TGTGCCAGCAGCTCCCGGGGGGGGCTGTACTTC
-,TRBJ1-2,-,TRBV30,CAWSLTMAKRGYTF,TGTGCCTGGAGTTTGACAATGGCCAAGAGGGGCTACACCTTC
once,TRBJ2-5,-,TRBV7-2,CASSPERETQYF,TGTGCCAGCAGCCCAGAGCGAGAGACCCAGTACTTC
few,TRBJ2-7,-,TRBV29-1,CSVEDTGTAQYF,TGCAGCGTTGAAGATACAGGTACCGCGCAGTACTTC
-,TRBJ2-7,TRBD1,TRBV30,CAWRKIGTARYEQYF,TGTGCCTGGAGGAAGATAGGGACAGCACGCTACGAGCAGTACTTC
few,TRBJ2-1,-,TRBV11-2,CASSLTYNEQFF,TGTGCCAGCAGCTTGACCTACAATGAGCAGTTCTTC
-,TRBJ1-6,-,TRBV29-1,CSVGMGFNNSPLHF,TGCAGCGTTGGAATGGGGTTTAATAATTCACCCCTCCACTTT